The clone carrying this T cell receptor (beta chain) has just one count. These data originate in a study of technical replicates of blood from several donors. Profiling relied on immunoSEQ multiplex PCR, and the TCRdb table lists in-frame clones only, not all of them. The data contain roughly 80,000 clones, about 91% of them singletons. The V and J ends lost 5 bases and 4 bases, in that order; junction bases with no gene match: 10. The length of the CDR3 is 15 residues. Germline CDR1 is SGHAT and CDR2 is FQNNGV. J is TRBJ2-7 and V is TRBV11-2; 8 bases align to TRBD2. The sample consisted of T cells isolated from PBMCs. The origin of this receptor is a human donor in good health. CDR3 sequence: CASSLSREGQYEQYF. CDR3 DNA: TGTGCCAGCAGCCTCAGTCGGGAGGGCCAATACGAGCAGTACTTC.